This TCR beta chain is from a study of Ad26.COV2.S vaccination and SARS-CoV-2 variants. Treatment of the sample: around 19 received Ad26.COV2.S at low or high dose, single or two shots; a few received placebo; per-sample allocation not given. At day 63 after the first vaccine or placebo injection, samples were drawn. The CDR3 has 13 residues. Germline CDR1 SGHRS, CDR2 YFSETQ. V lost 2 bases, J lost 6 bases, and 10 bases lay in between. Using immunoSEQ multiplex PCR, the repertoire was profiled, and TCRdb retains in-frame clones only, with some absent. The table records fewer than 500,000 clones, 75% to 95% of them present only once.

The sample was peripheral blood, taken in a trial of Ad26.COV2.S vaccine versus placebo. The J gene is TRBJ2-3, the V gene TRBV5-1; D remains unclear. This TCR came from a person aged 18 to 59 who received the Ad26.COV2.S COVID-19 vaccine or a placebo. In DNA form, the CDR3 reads TGCGCCAGCAGCTTTGGTTTGGTGGATACGCAGTATTTT. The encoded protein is CASSFGLVDTQYF.